This note documents a single T cell receptor beta chain sequence. The antigen this receptor binds is unknown. Within one base of it there is no much larger clone, and no base qualities were kept. Trimming costs V 5 bases and J 3 bases, and their ends lie 23 bases apart. The germline V gene encodes CDR1 SNHLY and CDR2 FYNNEI. From cysteine to phenylalanine, the CDR3 is 17 amino acids long. The only DNA kept is the CDR3, 51 bases in frame from the first base. The data are from a study of blood T cell repertoires in COVID-19 (dated by TCRdb to the early 2020s). Context from the whole study: The collaborator samples originated in the United States, Italy and Spain and spanned the acute and convalescent phases of COVID-19. The material from the prospective study consisted of cDNA or gDNA derived from T cells, B-cell-depleted T cells, or PBMCs. Deeply sampled blood TCRbeta repertoires from subjects exposed to, actively infected with, or recovered from COVID-19 were included in the dataset. The repertoires were released in a freely available public database intended as a resource for research on the immune response to SARS-CoV-2. Samples came from the ongoing ImmuneRACE study (first 160 participants) plus 1,254 subjects from 6 global collaborators. Sample metadata almost always included a de-identified subject ID, COVID-19 status, age in years and sex. HLA class I and class II types, where available, came from metadata supplied by the sample provider rather than from assay-based typing.

Another Seattle source contributed samples from volunteer blood donors who had recovered from COVID-19. Each collaborating institution followed its own protocols to collect whole blood in K2EDTA tubes. For TCRbeta analysis, collaborators shipped samples in one of three forms: frozen whole blood, isolated PBMCs, or DNA extracted from either of those sample types. On the study overall, not on this receptor specifically: The amount of clinical and demographic metadata varied by source and participant and was provided uncurated.

TCRbeta CDR3 regions were amplified from genomic DNA using the immunoSEQ Assay, a bias-controlled multiplex PCR. The paper's processing steps were these. Nucleated cell counts per sample were estimated from amplification of reference gene primers within the assay. To quantify the absolute abundance of each unique TCRbeta CDR3 rearrangement, sequence reads were collapsed and filtered. Productive Simpson clonality was computed per sample as the square root of Simpson's diversity index over productive rearrangements. In its TCRdb copy, this immuneACCESS table keeps in-frame sequences only and misses some clones. Where compared with another copy, unresolved V genes explain less than half of these, and the others have no known cause. V, J and clone size derive from that table, while D and trimming were established from the DNA sequence. Present in this sample are 150,000 to 200,000 clones, 89% of which were seen just once. About 2.1% of the sample belongs to the ten largest clones.

Recombination joined TRBV2 with TRBJ2-7; the best D guess is TRBD2, with 5 bases matching. This receptor was taken from a man aged 18 to 35 who had recovered from COVID-19. Sequencing used peripheral blood. The sequence in DNA is TGTGCCAGCAGTCCTAGCCTTGGGCCCGCTCTGAGCTACGAGCAGTACTTC. Its amino acids are CASSPSLGPALSYEQYF.